This T cell receptor beta chain appears in the sequencing data of a study of Graves' ophthalmopathy and Graves' hyperthyroidism. About this clonotype: The target antigen is unknown.

Moderate-to-severe activity, CAS at least 3, NOSPECS at least 4 and duration under 3 months characterized donors with ophthalmopathy. This CDR3 region has 15 residues. The V and J ends lost 4 bases and 4 bases, in that order; junction bases with no gene match: 7. The germline CDR1 and CDR2 sequences are MGHRA and YSYEKL. Transcripts of RNA were the source for amplifying TCR beta CDR3 regions. Second-round multiplex PCR came after first-round RT-PCR with HTBI primers. TCRdb itself ran the multiplex PCR reads through MiXCR, one entry per CDR3 protein. The repertoire holds 260,000 or so distinct CDR3 sequences, with around 45% as singletons. The study, taken as a whole, reports: Thyroid clonotypes that were expanded above 0.001 frequency mostly also appeared in blood. A roughly 76% specificity and roughly 90% sensitivity were achieved by a 13-signature model that separated ophthalmopathy from stable hyperthyroidism. Ophthalmopathy progression cases were predicted by the model with 55% to 71% sensitivity and about 72% specificity.

This chain links TRBV4-1 with TRBJ1-2, with 9 positions matching TRBD1. The source is an adult man with Graves' ophthalmopathy. Sequencing was performed on peripheral blood. Here the CDR3 DNA reads TGCGCCAGCAGCCCCTATGAGACAGGGGGCTATGGCTACACCTTC. This encodes CASSPYETGGYGYTF.